These T cell receptor beta chains were read from a single sample in a study of blood T cell repertoires in COVID-19. Sequencing was performed with immunoSEQ multiplex PCR; in TCRdb, only in-frame clones are kept and a portion is missing. The sample has fewer than 350,000 clones; about 86% are singletons. Sequenced sample: peripheral blood. Receptors were obtained from a woman between 70 and 85 years old with COVID-19, enrolled during active disease. Each CDR3 is given with its conserved first and last residue.

v_gene: TRBV5-5
j_gene: TRBJ2-5
CDR3aa: CASSSGQSMRETQYF

v_gene: TRBV6-5
j_gene: TRBJ2-5
CDR3aa: CASRTGGAETQYF

v_gene: TRBV4-3
j_gene: TRBJ1-4
CDR3aa: CASSQEWGTGMRANEKLFF

v_gene: TRBV12-5
j_gene: TRBJ2-3
CDR3aa: CASGPRGPSTDTQYF

v_gene: TRBV24-1
j_gene: TRBJ2-3
CDR3aa: CATGEDRGLTDTQYF

v_gene: TRBV2
j_gene: TRBJ2-3
CDR3aa: CASSTLAGARADTQYF

v_gene: TRBV5-1
j_gene: TRBJ1-1
CDR3aa: CASSGTGQPAFF

v_gene: TRBV4-2
j_gene: TRBJ1-1
CDR3aa: CASSQGTVNTEAFF

v_gene: TRBV4-1
j_gene: TRBJ1-6
CDR3aa: CASNHHGTVLNSPLHF

v_gene: TRBV5-1
j_gene: TRBJ2-7
CDR3aa: CASSSGQGSYEQYF

v_gene: TRBV30
j_gene: TRBJ1-2
CDR3aa: CAWRIGTGTYGYTF

v_gene: TRBV29-1
j_gene: TRBJ1-1
CDR3aa: CSVVQVNTEAFF

v_gene: TRBV7-9
j_gene: TRBJ2-7
CDR3aa: CASSPQGTGGPYEQYF

v_gene: TRBV19
j_gene: TRBJ1-2
CDR3aa: CASSIGRLDNYVGYTF

v_gene: TRBV7-9
j_gene: TRBJ1-2
CDR3aa: CASSPDRVGYTF

v_gene: TRBV11-2
j_gene: TRBJ2-7
CDR3aa: CASSSYRGTYEQYF

v_gene: TRBV28
j_gene: TRBJ2-5
CDR3aa: CASSFSSRGNGETQYF

v_gene: TRBV2
j_gene: TRBJ2-5
CDR3aa: CASLKGIRTETQYF

v_gene: TRBV7-9
j_gene: TRBJ1-5
CDR3aa: CASSWTGDQPQHF

v_gene: TRBV19
j_gene: TRBJ1-3
CDR3aa: CASNQDRVAGNTIYF

v_gene: TRBV4-1
j_gene: TRBJ2-7
CDR3aa: CASSPQAGGLVYEQYF

v_gene: TRBV12-5
j_gene: TRBJ1-2
CDR3aa: CASGLVVTAANYGYTF

v_gene: TRBV7-3
j_gene: TRBJ2-3
CDR3aa: CASSPGESTDTQYF

v_gene: TRBV9
j_gene: TRBJ2-2
CDR3aa: CASSGTGTSYTGELFF

v_gene: TRBV5-1
j_gene: TRBJ2-7
CDR3aa: CASSWTKGSYEQYF

v_gene: TRBV6-5
j_gene: TRBJ1-6
CDR3aa: CASGQDRESPLHF

v_gene: TRBV28
j_gene: TRBJ1-4
CDR3aa: CASSLDRTNEKLFF

v_gene: TRBV28
j_gene: TRBJ1-2
CDR3aa: CASSPTDWGDGYTF

v_gene: TRBV11-2
j_gene: TRBJ1-2
CDR3aa: CASSASGQGLYGYTF

v_gene: TRBV5-3
j_gene: TRBJ2-3
CDR3aa: CARSLGGRGTDTQYF

v_gene: TRBV6-6
j_gene: TRBJ1-4
CDR3aa: CASSRDRITNEKLFF

v_gene: TRBV6-5
j_gene: TRBJ2-7
CDR3aa: CASSLGVVPYEQYF

v_gene: TRBV3-1/TRBV3-2
j_gene: TRBJ2-2
CDR3aa: CASSLRGASNTGELFF

v_gene: TRBV5-8
j_gene: TRBJ2-1
CDR3aa: CASSVRAGSSYNEQFF

v_gene: TRBV30
j_gene: TRBJ1-3
CDR3aa: CAWSAFSGNTIYF

v_gene: TRBV5-1
j_gene: TRBJ2-2
CDR3aa: CASPFDRELNTGELFF

v_gene: TRBV5-8
j_gene: TRBJ1-2
CDR3aa: CASSLAQAGTF

v_gene: TRBV27
j_gene: TRBJ1-4
CDR3aa: CASSPGTAYNEKLFF

v_gene: TRBV18
j_gene: TRBJ2-3
CDR3aa: CASSPSDIIDTQYF

v_gene: TRBV2
j_gene: TRBJ2-2
CDR3aa: CASSLAKYTGELFF

v_gene: TRBV5-1
j_gene: TRBJ1-1
CDR3aa: CASSRTENTEAFF

v_gene: TRBV11-2
j_gene: TRBJ1-3
CDR3aa: CASSLVYGNTIYF

v_gene: TRBV6-5
j_gene: TRBJ1-1
CDR3aa: CASSYDGTGLTEAFF

v_gene: TRBV5-6
j_gene: TRBJ2-5
CDR3aa: CASSGLAGGQETQYF

v_gene: TRBV24-1
j_gene: TRBJ1-5
CDR3aa: CATSDSQEGATGNQPQHF

v_gene: TRBV5-1
j_gene: TRBJ2-5
CDR3aa: CASIFRGNPQETQYF

v_gene: TRBV24-1
j_gene: TRBJ2-1
CDR3aa: CATSDASGTGVIYEQFF

v_gene: TRBV5-8
j_gene: TRBJ1-1
CDR3aa: CASSQNPQRQGMKTEAFF

v_gene: TRBV7-9
j_gene: TRBJ1-4
CDR3aa: CASSAGAGGNNEKLFF

v_gene: TRBV2
j_gene: TRBJ2-2
CDR3aa: CASSPGTINTGELFF

v_gene: TRBV20-1
j_gene: TRBJ1-4
CDR3aa: CSASSGTLNEKLFF

v_gene: TRBV4-3
j_gene: TRBJ2-2
CDR3aa: CASSPQGYGTGELFF

v_gene: TRBV27
j_gene: TRBJ2-1
CDR3aa: CASSLLSRLSEQFF

v_gene: TRBV18
j_gene: TRBJ1-1
CDR3aa: CASSPARTGFTEAFF

v_gene: TRBV5-1
j_gene: TRBJ2-5
CDR3aa: CASSLMAREETQYF

v_gene: TRBV9
j_gene: TRBJ2-3
CDR3aa: CASSRRGDTQYF

v_gene: TRBV11-2
j_gene: TRBJ1-1
CDR3aa: CASSPRPGQGMNTEAFF

v_gene: TRBV2
j_gene: TRBJ2-4
CDR3aa: CASSEHLENIQYF

v_gene: TRBV7-2
j_gene: TRBJ2-1
CDR3aa: CASSLDERGPARGGQFF

v_gene: TRBV5-4
j_gene: TRBJ1-2
CDR3aa: CASSLALAGNYGYTF